A selection of T cell receptor beta chains follows, all from one sample in a study of blood T cell repertoires in COVID-19. Here immunoSEQ multiplex PCR was the method, and the copy in TCRdb shows in-frame clones only, minus some. The sample consists of 150,000 to 200,000 clones, about 90% of them appearing once. The sample taken for sequencing was peripheral blood. Receptor source: a man aged 25 to 45 with COVID-19, enrolled during active disease. The conserved cysteine and the conserved F or W are not part of the CDR3 here.

V gene	J gene	CDR3 protein
TRBV29-1	TRBJ1-2	SVVPPGHLINT
TRBV28	TRBJ1-5	ASSEPPGEEEQPQH
TRBV24-1	TRBJ2-3	AAASYRADTQY
TRBV18	TRBJ1-5	ASSQRASGGSNQPQH
TRBV2	TRBJ1-4	ASRLFGGREKLF
TRBV2	TRBJ2-7	ASRPGGAAYEQY
TRBV29-1	TRBJ2-1	SVEDATKSYNEQF
TRBV7-2	TRBJ2-1	ASSAPLALAGGEQF
TRBV28	TRBJ1-1	ASSLTGGTEAF
TRBV6-5	TRBJ2-7	ASSSSGTSGGYEQY
TRBV6-5	TRBJ2-5	ASTWTVKETQY
TRBV6-2/TRBV6-3	TRBJ2-7	ASSDSRGLASYEQY
TRBV7-2	TRBJ1-2	ASSLETGSGYT
TRBV5-6	TRBJ1-2	ASSRNRDRFNYGYT
TRBV4-3	TRBJ1-1	ASSQSLLNRNTEAF
TRBV7-9	TRBJ2-1	ASSLTRGTQRGNEQF
TRBV9	TRBJ1-1	ASSDDEANAEAF
TRBV30	TRBJ1-3	AWSESGNTIY
TRBV5-1	TRBJ1-1	ASSFGDRVNTEAF
TRBV30	TRBJ1-2	ALLDRTANYGYT
TRBV19	TRBJ1-5	ASSEDRDDQPQH
TRBV4-1	TRBJ2-4	ASSHPSGVLAGGLGIQY
TRBV6-5	TRBJ1-5	ASRRDRGSNQPQH
TRBV10-3	TRBJ2-1	AIRGQGMLNEQF
TRBV7-9	TRBJ1-1	ASSLVSQAEAF
TRBV7-2	TRBJ1-6	ASSLAYRTGNNSPLH
TRBV6-5	TRBJ2-7	ASSYGSGSAYEQY
TRBV5-1	TRBJ2-1	ASSLAVASGRAGYNEQF
TRBV5-4	TRBJ2-7	ASSWDRDSYEQY
TRBV30	TRBJ2-1	AWTGLAGDHDNEQF
TRBV9	TRBJ1-1	ASSPTGDTEAF
TRBV3-1/TRBV3-2	TRBJ2-7	ASSQDLGPYEQY
TRBV5-4	TRBJ1-6	ASSPRTPDNSPLH
TRBV3-1/TRBV3-2	TRBJ1-1	ASSQRGKAIGAF
TRBV6-6	TRBJ1-1	AQRGYMNTEAF
TRBV6-5	TRBJ1-6	ASTGLRNSPLH
TRBV28	TRBJ2-6	ASSSQGAGANVLT
TRBV27	TRBJ2-3	ASSSTGPYTDTQY
TRBV19	TRBJ1-5	ASMDTQSWSNQPQH
TRBV6-5	TRBJ1-1	ASSSNQGLMNTEAF
TRBV19	TRBJ2-7	ASSAGTGSYEQY
TRBV6-5	TRBJ1-1	ASRRSGQENTEAF
TRBV5-6	TRBJ1-1	ASSYQFSNTEAF
TRBV5-4	TRBJ1-2	ASSLDGHGYGYT
TRBV18	TRBJ2-1	ASPTSGGSNEQF